Presented here are 18 T cell receptor beta chains from one specimen sequenced in a study of blood T cells in healthy people across ages. Primers used in a second PCR of roughly 6 to 11 cycles were a sample-barcoded 5' primer and a J-beta primer mix. TCRdb reprocessed the 5' RACE reads with MiXCR, giving one entry per CDR3 protein. The repertoire consists of about 1.4 million distinct CDR3 sequences, with around 55% occurring once and the leading ten covering under 8.5%. The sequencing sample was made of blood. These receptors were collected from a man between 18 and 29 years old in good health.

The chain recombines TRBV24-1 with TRBJ1-5, with no clear D. This CDR3 has 14 amino acids. Trimming cost V 2 bases and J 9 bases, with 13 bases left between them. Germline V gene lookup returns CDR1 KGHDR and CDR2 SFDVKD. CDR3 region: CATSDSMSYGPQHF. CDR3 nucleotides: TGTGCCACCAGTGATTCGATGAGTTACGGGCCCCAGCATTTT.

This clonotype has just one count. V usage is TRBV4-2 and J usage is TRBJ1-2; TRBD1 aligns across 9 bases. Germline V gene sequence: CDR1 LGHNA, CDR2 YNFKEQ. Trimming cost V 0 bases and J 6 bases; bases outside gene matches: 14. This CDR3 has 18 residues. The CDR3 DNA reads TGTGCCAGCAGCCAAGAGGTTTCGGGACAGGGAGGCGTTCATGGCTACACCTTC. This codes for CASSQEVSGQGGVHGYTF.

This clonotype was found a few times. The chain links TRBV29-1 to TRBJ2-7, with D uncertain. Germline loops: CDR1 SQVTM, CDR2 ANQGSEA. V was shortened by 5 bases and J by 1 base, with 12 bases between the two germline ends. This CDR3 has 13 residues. CDR3 in amino acids: CSVLIAGSYEQYF. The DNA of the CDR3 is TGCAGCGTTTTGATTGCCGGATCCTACGAGCAGTACTTC.

The V call is TRBV5-5, the J call TRBJ2-5; TRBD1 agrees at 10 bases. The ends lost 4 bases at V and 5 bases at J; junction bases unmatched: 8. Germline assignment: CDR1 SGHKS and CDR2 YYEKEE (reference sequence). CDR3 length: 15 amino acids. The CDR3 sequence is CASSPPGQGLETQYF. CDR3 nucleotides: TGTGCCAGCAGCCCCCCGGGACAGGGGTTGGAGACCCAGTACTTC.

V usage is TRBV29-1 and J usage is TRBJ2-1; TRBD2 aligns across 11 bases. Germline lookup yields CDR1 SQVTM and CDR2 ANQGSEA. This CDR3 has 15 residues. J gave up 4 bases and V 7 bases, and 9 bases lay outside the gene matches. The CDR3 here is CSDLPTSGVYNEQFF. CDR3 DNA: TGCAGCGACCTACCGACTAGCGGGGTGTACAATGAGCAGTTCTTC.

Here the CDR3 DNA reads TGCGCCAGCAGCTTCAGACAGGGGAACACCTACGAGCAGTACTTC. It codes for CASSFRQGNTYEQYF. V usage is TRBV4-1 and J usage is TRBJ2-4; 8 bases match TRBD1. The DNA matches TRBJ2-7 better at its end, which makes the J call doubtful. From germline, CDR1 is MGHRA and CDR2 YSYEKL. The CDR3 consists of 15 residues.

The chain carries TRBV9 and TRBJ2-1; 12 bases map to TRBD2. Germline trimming cut 0 bases from V and 5 bases from J; bases unmatched to any gene: 3. The CDR3 extends over 16 amino acids. Per the germline V gene, CDR1 is SGDLS and CDR2 is YYNGEE. CDR3 amino acids: CASSVGLAGAHNEQFF. DNA for the CDR3: TGTGCCAGCAGCGTAGGACTAGCGGGAGCCCACAATGAGCAGTTCTTC.

This clonotype was counted a single time. This CDR3 is CASSQGTGSGNEQYF. In nucleotides, the CDR3 is TGCGCCAGCAGCCAAGGGACGGGTTCGGGGAACGAGCAGTACTTC. J is TRBJ2-5 and V is TRBV4-1, with D perhaps TRBD2 (5 bases). The last part of the DNA fits TRBJ2-7 better; the J call may be wrong. The V gene's germline CDR1 is MGHRA and CDR2 YSYEKL. The CDR3 runs 15 residues.

V and J are TRBV6-5 and TRBJ1-1; D ambiguous. The CDR3 loop spans 15 amino acids. The V end lost 7 bases, the J end lost 5 bases, and 20 bases lay between the germline ends. Germline assignment: CDR1 MNHEY and CDR2 SVGAGI. Here the CDR3 DNA reads TGTGCCAGCATAACAGACCTTGGGGATTGGACTGAAGCTTTCTTT. This gives the protein CASITDLGDWTEAFF.

V gene TRBV10-3 combines with J gene TRBJ1-1; D uncertain. This CDR3 has 15 amino acids. CDR1 and CDR2 from the germline V gene are ENHRY and SYGVKD. V lost 2 bases and J 4 bases, leaving 14 bases between the germline ends. Here the CDR3 reads CAISEPGRGSTEAFF. The CDR3 nucleotides read TGTGCCATCAGTGAGCCAGGACGGGGAAGCACTGAAGCTTTCTTT.

CDR3 sequence reads: CASSVGTGRTGELFF. DNA for the CDR3: TGTGCCAGCAGTGTCGGGACAGGGAGAACCGGGGAGCTGTTTTTT. The chain is built from TRBV27 and TRBJ2-2, with 9 bases identical to TRBD1. With 5 bases clipped from V and 5 bases from J, the junction kept 6 bases outside the gene matches. The CDR3 covers 15 residues. Per the germline V gene, CDR1 is MNHEY and CDR2 is SMNVEV (reference sequence).

The J gene is TRBJ1-2, the V gene TRBV11-2, with D unclear. The V end lost 0 bases, the J end lost 4 bases, and 12 bases lay between the germline ends. The CDR3 length is 15 residues. Per the germline V gene, CDR1 is SGHAT and CDR2 is FQNNGV. The CDR3 is CASSLDGRGFYGYTF. CDR3 bases: TGTGCCAGCAGCTTAGATGGCAGAGGGTTCTATGGCTACACCTTC. Drawing the rest from reference TRBV11-2 and TRBJ1-2, the complete variable domain is EAGVAQSPRYKIIEKRQSVAFWCNPISGHATLYWYQQILGQGPKLLIQFQNNGVVDDSQLPKDRFSAERLKGVDSTLKIQPAKLEDSAVYLCASSLDGRGFYGYTFGSGTRLTVV.

V and J are TRBV20-1 and TRBJ2-5; TRBD2 agrees at 12 bases. V shed 2 bases, J shed 2 bases, and the junction held 3 bases outside the gene matches. Germline V CDR1 and CDR2: DFQATT, SNEGSKA (reference sequence). The CDR3 runs 15 residues. This chain's CDR3 is CSARNLAGGQETQYF. CDR3 coding DNA: TGCAGTGCTAGAAACCTAGCGGGAGGGCAAGAGACCCAGTACTTC.

The genes are TRBV27 and TRBJ1-1; TRBD1 might be the D (6 bases). This CDR3 contains 13 residues. Germline V CDR1 and CDR2: MNHEY, SMNVEV (reference sequence). Trimming pared 5 bases from V and 8 bases from J, leaving 15 bases between. The CDR3 DNA sequence: TGTGCCAGCAGTCCCGGGACACAGCACGAAGCTTTCTTT. Residues: CASSPGTQHEAFF.

The genes are TRBV7-9 and TRBJ1-4; TRBD1 is a possible D gene (5 bases). The CDR3 extends over 15 amino acids. V lost 5 bases and J 8 bases, leaving 18 bases between the germline ends. Germline CDR1 and CDR2: SEHNR and FQNEAQ (reference sequence). The CDR3 bases are TGTGCCAGCAGCGCCCGGGACGGAGACGTAGAAAAACTGTTTTTT. Its translation: CASSARDGDVEKLFF.

The rearrangement joins TRBV7-9 to TRBJ2-1, with D perhaps matching TRBD1 or TRBD2 (5 bases each). V gave up 5 bases and J gave up 9 bases, with 17 bases separating them. CDR1 and CDR2 (germline): SEHNR, FQNEAQ (reference sequence). This CDR3 is built from 14 residues. CDR3 nucleotides: TGTGCCAGCAGCCCCGGGACCTACTTGAGTGAGCAGTTCTTC. It codes for CASSPGTYLSEQFF.

The chain links TRBV20-1 to TRBJ2-1; 8 positions agree with TRBD1. Per germline, CDR1 DFQATT and CDR2 SNEGSKA (reference sequence). V shed 2 bases and J 9 bases; nucleotides not matched to a gene: 3. The length of the CDR3 is 12 residues. This CDR3 reads CSARQGAREQFF. For the CDR3, the DNA is TGCAGTGCTAGACAGGGGGCGCGTGAGCAGTTCTTC.

This clonotype was seen at least ten times. This chain connects TRBV10-3 to TRBJ1-2; D remains ambiguous. Germline V gene data show CDR1 as ENHRY and CDR2 as SYGVKD. There are 15 residues in the CDR3. Deletions cut 0 bases from V and 5 bases from J, with 13 bases between. The CDR3, as DNA: TGTGCCATCAGTGAGTCGAGGTATGGGAGTTATGGCTACACCTTC. Translation gives CAISESRYGSYGYTF.